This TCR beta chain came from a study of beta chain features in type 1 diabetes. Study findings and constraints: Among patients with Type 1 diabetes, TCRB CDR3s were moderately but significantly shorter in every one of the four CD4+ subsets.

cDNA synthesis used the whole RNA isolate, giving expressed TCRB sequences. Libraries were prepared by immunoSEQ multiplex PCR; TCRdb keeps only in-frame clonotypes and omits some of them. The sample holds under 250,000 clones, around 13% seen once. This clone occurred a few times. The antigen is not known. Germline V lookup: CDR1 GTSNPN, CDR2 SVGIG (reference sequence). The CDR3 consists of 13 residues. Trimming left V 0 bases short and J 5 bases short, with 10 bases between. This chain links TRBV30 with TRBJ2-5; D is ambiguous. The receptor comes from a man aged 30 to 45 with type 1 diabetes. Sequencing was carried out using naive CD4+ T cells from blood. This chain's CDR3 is CAWSVTQVETQYF. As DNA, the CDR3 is TGTGCCTGGAGTGTGACCCAGGTGGAGACCCAGTACTTC.